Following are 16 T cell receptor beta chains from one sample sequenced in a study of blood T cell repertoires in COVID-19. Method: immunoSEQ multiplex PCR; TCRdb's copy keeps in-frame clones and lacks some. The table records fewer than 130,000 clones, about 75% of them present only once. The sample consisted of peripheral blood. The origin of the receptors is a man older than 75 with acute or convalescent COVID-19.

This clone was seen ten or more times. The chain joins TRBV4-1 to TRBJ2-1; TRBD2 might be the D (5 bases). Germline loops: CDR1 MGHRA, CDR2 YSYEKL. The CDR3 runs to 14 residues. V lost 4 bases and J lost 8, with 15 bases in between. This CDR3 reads CASSPTALADEQFF. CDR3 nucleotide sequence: TGCGCCAGCAGCCCTACTGCGCTAGCAGATGAGCAGTTCTTC.

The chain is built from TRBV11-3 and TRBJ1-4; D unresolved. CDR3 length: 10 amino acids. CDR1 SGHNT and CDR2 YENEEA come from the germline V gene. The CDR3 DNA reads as TGTAACCCTACCCGGGAAAAACTGTTTTTT. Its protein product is CNPTREKLFF.

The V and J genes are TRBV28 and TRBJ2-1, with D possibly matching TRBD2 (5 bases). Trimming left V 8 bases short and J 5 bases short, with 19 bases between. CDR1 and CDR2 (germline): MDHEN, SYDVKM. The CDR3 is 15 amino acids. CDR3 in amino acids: CASATGILSHNEQFF. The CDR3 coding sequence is TGTGCCAGCGCAACCGGGATCCTATCCCACAATGAGCAGTTCTTC.

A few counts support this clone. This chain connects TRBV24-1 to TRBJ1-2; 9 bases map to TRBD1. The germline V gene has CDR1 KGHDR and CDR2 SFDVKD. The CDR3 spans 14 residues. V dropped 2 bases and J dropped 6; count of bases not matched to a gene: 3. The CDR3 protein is CATSDWDRAHGYTF. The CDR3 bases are TGTGCCACCAGTGATTGGGACAGGGCGCATGGCTACACCTTC.

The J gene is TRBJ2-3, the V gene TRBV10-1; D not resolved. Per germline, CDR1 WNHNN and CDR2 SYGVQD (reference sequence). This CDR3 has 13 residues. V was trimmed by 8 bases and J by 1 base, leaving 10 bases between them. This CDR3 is CASSLAGTDTQYF. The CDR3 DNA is TGCGCCAGCTCGTTGGCAGGCACAGATACGCAGTATTTT.

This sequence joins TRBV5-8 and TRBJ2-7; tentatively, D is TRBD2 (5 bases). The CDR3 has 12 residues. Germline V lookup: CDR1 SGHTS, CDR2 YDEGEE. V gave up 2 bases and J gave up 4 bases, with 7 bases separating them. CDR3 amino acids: CASSLQRYEQYF. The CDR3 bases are TGTGCCAGCAGCTTACAGCGGTACGAGCAGTACTTC.

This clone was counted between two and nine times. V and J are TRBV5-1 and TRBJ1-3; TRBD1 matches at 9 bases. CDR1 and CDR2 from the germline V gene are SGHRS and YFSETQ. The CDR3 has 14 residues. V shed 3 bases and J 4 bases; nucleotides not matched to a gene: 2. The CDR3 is CASSWTGAGNTIYF. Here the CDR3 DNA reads TGCGCCAGCAGCTGGACAGGGGCAGGAAACACCATATATTTT. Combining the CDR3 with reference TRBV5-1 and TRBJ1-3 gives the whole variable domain KAGVTQTPRYLIKTRGQQVTLSCSPISGHRSVSWYQQTPGQGLQFLFEYFSETQRNKGNFPGRFSGRQFSNSRSEMNVSTLELGDSALYLCASSWTGAGNTIYFGEGSWLTVV.

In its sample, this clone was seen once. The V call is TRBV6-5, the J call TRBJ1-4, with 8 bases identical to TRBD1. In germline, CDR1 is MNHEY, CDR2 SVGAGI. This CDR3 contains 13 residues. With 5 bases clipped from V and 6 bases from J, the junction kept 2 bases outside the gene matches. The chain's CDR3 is CASSQTGDEKLFF. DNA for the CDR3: TGTGCCAGCAGTCAGACAGGGGATGAAAAACTGTTTTTT.

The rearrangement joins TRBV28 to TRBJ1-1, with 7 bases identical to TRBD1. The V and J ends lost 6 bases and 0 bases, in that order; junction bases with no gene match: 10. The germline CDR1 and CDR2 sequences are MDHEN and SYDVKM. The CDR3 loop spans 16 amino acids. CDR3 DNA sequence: TGTGCCAGCAGCATGACAGGGTCTGTCCTGAACACTGAAGCTTTCTTT. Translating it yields CASSMTGSVLNTEAFF.

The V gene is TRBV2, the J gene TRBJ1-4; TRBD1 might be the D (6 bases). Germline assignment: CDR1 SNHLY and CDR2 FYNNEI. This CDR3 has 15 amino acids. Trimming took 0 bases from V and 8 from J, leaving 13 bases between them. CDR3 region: CASSEATGRREKLFF. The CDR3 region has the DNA TGTGCCAGCAGTGAAGCCACAGGGCGACGAGAAAAACTGTTTTTT.

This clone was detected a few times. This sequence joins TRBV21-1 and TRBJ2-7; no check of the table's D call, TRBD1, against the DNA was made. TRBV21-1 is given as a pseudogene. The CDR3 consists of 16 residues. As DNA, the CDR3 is TGTGCCAGCAGCAAACCTCTAGGGGACAGATTCTACGAGCAGTACTTC. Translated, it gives CASSKPLGDRFYEQYF.

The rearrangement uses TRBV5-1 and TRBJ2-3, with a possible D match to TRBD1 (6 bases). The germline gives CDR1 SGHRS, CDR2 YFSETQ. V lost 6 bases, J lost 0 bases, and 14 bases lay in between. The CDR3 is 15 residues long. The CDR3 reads CASTRRTDSTDTQYF. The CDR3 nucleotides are TGCGCCAGCACACGACGGACAGATAGCACAGATACGCAGTATTTT.

CDR3 DNA sequence: TGCAGTGCTAGGGTCGGGGTCGAGCAGTACTTC. It specifies CSARVGVEQYF. The rearrangement uses TRBV20-1 and TRBJ2-7, with D tentatively TRBD2 (5 bases). Germline V lookup: CDR1 DFQATT, CDR2 SNEGSKA (reference sequence). Deletions cut 3 bases from V and 6 bases from J, with 9 bases between. The CDR3 has 11 amino acids.

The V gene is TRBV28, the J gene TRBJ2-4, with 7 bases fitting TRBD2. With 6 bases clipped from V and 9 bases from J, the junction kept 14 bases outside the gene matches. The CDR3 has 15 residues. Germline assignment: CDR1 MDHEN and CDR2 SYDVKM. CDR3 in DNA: TGTGCCAGCAGCTCACTAAGGGGCGGGGGAGCCATTCAGTACTTC. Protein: CASSSLRGGGAIQYF.

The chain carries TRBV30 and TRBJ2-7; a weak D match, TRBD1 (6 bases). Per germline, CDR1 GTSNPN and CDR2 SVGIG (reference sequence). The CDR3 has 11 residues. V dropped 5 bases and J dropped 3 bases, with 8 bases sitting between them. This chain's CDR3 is CAWSDSYEQYF. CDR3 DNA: TGTGCCTGGTCGGACAGCTACGAGCAGTACTTC.

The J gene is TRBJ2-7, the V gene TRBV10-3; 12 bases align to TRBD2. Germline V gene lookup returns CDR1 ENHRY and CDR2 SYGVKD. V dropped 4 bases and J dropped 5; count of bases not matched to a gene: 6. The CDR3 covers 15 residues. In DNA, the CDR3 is TGTGCCATCAGTGTTTCGACTAGCGGGAGTCACGAGCAGTACTTC. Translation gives CAISVSTSGSHEQYF.